The rows below give T cell receptor beta chains drawn from one sample of a study of shared clonotypes between healthy human individuals. TCRdb's copy holds only in-frame clones and misses some; the assay was immunoSEQ multiplex PCR. The data contain roughly 640,000 clones, about 96% of them singletons. The sample was naive CD4+ T cells sorted from blood. These receptor sequences come from a woman aged 25-40 years in good health. The conserved cysteine and the conserved F or W are not part of the CDR3 here.

TRBV14	ASSRGQGAVNEKLF
TRBV28	ASSLRRLAYNSPLH
TRBV6-5	ASSPDRGGGYT
TRBV4-1	ASSQGPGGEGQPQH
TRBV2	ASRVDGNQPQH
TRBV14	ASSRWEGARNQPQH
TRBV7-3	ASSREMGRIETQY
TRBV4-1	ASSRTPGQLATDTQY
TRBV7-2	ASSTGTGFGYT
TRBV7-3	ASSQTGGIDEKLF
TRBV11-2	ASSFRGGYGYT
TRBV27	ASGWDGGNEQF
TRBV29-1	SVWGSYGYT
TRBV21-1	ASSKGRDITDTQY
TRBV28	ASSLGQGRNEQY
TRBV6-5	ASSPDRGLNQPQH
TRBV30	AGSEGGDTEAF
TRBV21-1	ASSKSLSTGELF
TRBV7-9	ASSTGGYSYEQY
TRBV5-1	ASSGAGTTGELF
TRBV4-3	ASSQEGKQF
TRBV19	ASTRTGNSYEQY